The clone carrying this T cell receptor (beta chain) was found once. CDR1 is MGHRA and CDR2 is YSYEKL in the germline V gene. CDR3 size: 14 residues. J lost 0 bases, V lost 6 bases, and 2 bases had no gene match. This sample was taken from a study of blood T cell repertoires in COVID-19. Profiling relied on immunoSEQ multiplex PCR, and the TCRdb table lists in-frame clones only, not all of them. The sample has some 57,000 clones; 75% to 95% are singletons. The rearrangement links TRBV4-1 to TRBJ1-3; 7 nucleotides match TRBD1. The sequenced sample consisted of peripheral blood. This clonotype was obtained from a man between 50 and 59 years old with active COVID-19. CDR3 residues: CASSRTGSGNTIYF. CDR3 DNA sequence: TGCGCCAGCAGTCGGACAGGCTCTGGAAACACCATATATTTT.